This is a list of T cell receptor beta chains from one sample in a study of T-cell memory formation after mild COVID-19. One entry per CDR3 protein, called by TCRdb with MiXCR from the 5' RACE reads. The sample carries about 49,000 distinct CDR3 sequences, around 7% recorded once. The source material was PBMCs or a T cell subset sorted from them (not recorded which). The origin of the receptors is a man aged 18 to 29 who had mild COVID-19 (a few samples of this study predate the infection). Cell type and time point are not known. The CDR3 runs from the conserved cysteine through the conserved F or W. D genes are given only for firm matches. Rows may omit the clone size; those that give it use once, few, many or a size class.

d_gene: .; v_gene: TRBV3-1; j_gene: TRBJ2-5; abundance: few; CDR3nt: TGTGCCAGCAGCCGGACCCCAGATGGGACCCAGTACTTC; CDR3aa: CASSRTPDGTQYF
d_gene: .; v_gene: TRBV20-1; j_gene: TRBJ1-3; abundance: .; CDR3nt: TGCAGTGGTAGGGGCTCTGGAAACACCATATATTTT; CDR3aa: CSGRGSGNTIYF
d_gene: TRBD2; v_gene: TRBV11-1; j_gene: TRBJ2-7; abundance: many; CDR3nt: TGTGCCAGCAGCTTTAGCGGGAGAAGGTACGAGCAGTACTTC; CDR3aa: CASSFSGRRYEQYF
d_gene: .; v_gene: TRBV20-1; j_gene: TRBJ2-5; abundance: many; CDR3nt: TGCAGTGCTATGAAACCAAACTCTCAAGAGACCCAGTACTTC; CDR3aa: CSAMKPNSQETQYF
d_gene: TRBD2; v_gene: TRBV6-2/TRBV6-3; j_gene: TRBJ2-1; abundance: few; CDR3nt: TGTGCCAGCATGGCTAGCGGTTACAATGAGCAGTTCTTC; CDR3aa: CASMASGYNEQFF
d_gene: .; v_gene: TRBV3-2; j_gene: TRBJ2-5; abundance: .; CDR3nt: TGTGCCCTCGACAGGGAGGAGGAGACCCAGTACTTC; CDR3aa: CALDREEETQYF
d_gene: TRBD1; v_gene: TRBV7-9; j_gene: TRBJ1-1; abundance: few; CDR3nt: TGTGCCAGCAGCGATAACAGGGGGCTGAGCACTGAAGCTTTCTTT; CDR3aa: CASSDNRGLSTEAFF
d_gene: .; v_gene: TRBV7-9; j_gene: TRBJ2-6; abundance: once; CDR3nt: TGTGCCAGCAGCCTCGCCGAGGAGTACTCTGGGGCCAACGTCCTGACTTTC; CDR3aa: CASSLAEEYSGANVLTF
d_gene: .; v_gene: TRBV7-2; j_gene: TRBJ1-6; abundance: .; CDR3nt: TGTGCCAGCAGGAGGGGGAGCTCCTATAATTCACCCCTCCACTTT; CDR3aa: CASRRGSSYNSPLHF
d_gene: TRBD1; v_gene: TRBV5-6; j_gene: TRBJ1-1; abundance: .; CDR3nt: TGTGCCAGCACTCAAAGACAGGGGACCCTCTGGGCTGAAGCTTTCTTT; CDR3aa: CASTQRQGTLWAEAFF
d_gene: .; v_gene: TRBV5-1; j_gene: TRBJ2-7; abundance: .; CDR3nt: TGCGACAGCAGCCCGCAACAAGGGGGTCCCTACGAGCAGTACTTC; CDR3aa: CDSSPQQGGPYEQYF
d_gene: .; v_gene: TRBV6-1; j_gene: TRBJ2-5; abundance: .; CDR3nt: TGTGCCAGCAGTGAGTCGTTTGGGGAGACCCAGTACTTC; CDR3aa: CASSESFGETQYF
d_gene: TRBD1; v_gene: TRBV7-9; j_gene: TRBJ1-2; abundance: many; CDR3nt: TGTGCCAGCAGCTTAAACAGGGGGCGAACTAACTATGGCTACACCTTC; CDR3aa: CASSLNRGRTNYGYTF
d_gene: .; v_gene: TRBV12-3/TRBV12-4; j_gene: TRBJ2-1; abundance: many; CDR3nt: TGTGCCAGCAGCCCCCTTGCCGCTGAGCAGTTCTTC; CDR3aa: CASSPLAAEQFF
d_gene: TRBD2; v_gene: TRBV7-3; j_gene: TRBJ2-2; abundance: few; CDR3nt: TGTGCCAGCAGCACACGACTAGCGGGCGGGGAGCTGTTTTTT; CDR3aa: CASSTRLAGGELFF
d_gene: .; v_gene: TRBV4-1; j_gene: TRBJ2-3; abundance: many; CDR3nt: TGCGCCAGCAGCTACTCGCAAGGGGGAGATACGCAGTATTTT; CDR3aa: CASSYSQGGDTQYF
d_gene: .; v_gene: TRBV6-1; j_gene: TRBJ1-2; abundance: few; CDR3nt: TGTGCCAGCACCCCGGGCAGGGGAGATGGCTACACCTTC; CDR3aa: CASTPGRGDGYTF
d_gene: TRBD2; v_gene: TRBV2; j_gene: TRBJ2-7; abundance: few; CDR3nt: TGTGCCAGCACGTTTAGCGGGGGCTACGAGCAGTACTTC; CDR3aa: CASTFSGGYEQYF
d_gene: .; v_gene: TRBV20-1; j_gene: TRBJ2-6; abundance: many; CDR3nt: TGCAGTGCTAGACGCTCTGGGGCCAACGTCCTGACTTTC; CDR3aa: CSARRSGANVLTF
d_gene: TRBD1; v_gene: TRBV7-2; j_gene: TRBJ1-2; abundance: .; CDR3nt: TGTGCCAGCAGTCTGGACAGGGTCGATGGCTACACCTTC; CDR3aa: CASSLDRVDGYTF